The 28 T cell receptor beta chains presented below share a single source sample, sequenced in a study of blood T cell repertoires in COVID-19. Sequencing used immunoSEQ multiplex PCR; TCRdb keeps in-frame clones, though not all of them. The profile shows around 140,000 clones, over 70% of them singletons. Specimen: peripheral blood. The receptors here all came from a man older than 75 with acute or convalescent COVID-19.

The chain is built from TRBV3-1 (or the pseudogene TRBV3-2) and TRBJ2-5, with 11 bases aligning to TRBD2. This CDR3 region has 16 residues. The V segment lost 7 bases and the J segment 4 bases; nucleotides outside the gene matches: 11. From germline, CDR1 is LGHDT and CDR2 YNNKEL (reference sequence). This chain's CDR3 is CASTRTSGGRRETQYF. The CDR3 region has the DNA TGTGCCAGCACCCGAACTAGCGGGGGCCGGAGAGAGACCCAGTACTTC.

This clone has a handful of counts. V is TRBV5-1 and J is TRBJ1-6; no clear D gene. Trimming removed 0 bases from V and 6 bases from J, with 13 bases in between. CDR3 length: 16 amino acids. Germline CDR1 SGHRS, CDR2 YFSETQ. Here the CDR3 DNA reads TGCGCCAGCAGCTTGGCCAGCAGCGGTTTTAATTCACCCCTCCACTTT. This codes for CASSLASSGFNSPLHF.

J is TRBJ2-5 and V is TRBV4-1; D is uncertain. The CDR3 has 14 amino acids. Between the trimmed V and J ends, which lost 10 bases and 5 bases, there was a span of 20 bases. Germline V gives CDR1 MGHRA, CDR2 YSYEKL. CDR3: CATAPQAPGETQYF. The CDR3 region has the DNA TGCGCCACCGCCCCCCAGGCCCCTGGGGAGACCCAGTACTTC.

This chain connects TRBV9 to TRBJ1-4; 7 nucleotides match TRBD1. V shed 2 bases and J 8 bases; nucleotides not matched to a gene: 6. The CDR3 loop spans 14 amino acids. The V gene's germline CDR1 is SGDLS and CDR2 YYNGEE. The DNA for the CDR3 is TGTGCCAGCAGCGTCACAGGGGCGGGGGAAAAACTGTTTTTT. It translates to CASSVTGAGEKLFF.

The chain employs TRBV30 and TRBJ1-2, with D tentatively TRBD1 (6 bases). Germline values: CDR1 GTSNPN, CDR2 SVGIG (reference sequence). V was trimmed by 2 bases and J by 7 bases, leaving 17 bases between them. The CDR3 is 14 residues long. The CDR3 region is CAWSRGGGLTGYTF. CDR3 sequence (DNA): TGTGCCTGGAGTAGGGGCGGGGGCCTCACTGGCTACACCTTC.

The chain has TRBV18 and TRBJ1-2; D gene unclear. The CDR3 extends over 12 amino acids. Trimming stripped 6 bases from V and 10 bases from J, with 15 bases between. The germline CDR1 and CDR2 sequences are KGHSH and LQKENI. The CDR3 DNA follows: TGTGCCAGCTCTTCTTCTGACGGAGCCTACACCTTC. Translated, it gives CASSSSDGAYTF. The whole variable domain, filled in from reference TRBV18 and TRBJ1-2, reads NAGVMQNPRHLVRRRGQEARLRCSPMKGHSHVYWYRQLPEEGLKFMVYLQKENIIDESGMPKERFSAEFPKEGPSILRIQQVVRGDSAAYFCASSSSDGAYTFGSGTRLTVV.

The rearrangement uses TRBV28 and TRBJ2-1; 9 positions agree with TRBD2. CDR1 and CDR2 (germline): MDHEN, SYDVKM. With 5 bases clipped from V and 5 bases from J, the junction kept 16 bases outside the gene matches. The CDR3 totals 18 residues. CDR3 sequence: CASSSLLQAGGLDNEQFF. For the CDR3, the DNA is TGTGCCAGCAGTAGCCTCCTCCAGGCGGGAGGGCTAGACAATGAGCAGTTCTTC.

CDR3 sequence (DNA): TGTGCCAGCGAGACAGGGGGCAGCGAAAAACTGTTTTTT. Translation gives CASETGGSEKLFF. This chain joins TRBV19 and TRBJ1-4; TRBD1 agrees at 10 bases. CDR3 length equals 13 residues. V was pared by 9 bases and J by 8 bases, with 6 bases of the junction left unmatched. Germline V CDR1 and CDR2: LNHDA, SQIVND (reference sequence).

V and J are TRBV6-5 and TRBJ2-2; perhaps TRBD2 as D (6 bases). The CDR3 runs to 16 residues. Germline V gene lookup returns CDR1 MNHEY and CDR2 SVGAGI. V lost 3 bases and J 5 bases, leaving 16 bases between the germline ends. This CDR3 reads CASSYVGGKRTGELFF. CDR3 in DNA: TGTGCCAGCAGTTATGTGGGAGGAAAGAGAACCGGGGAGCTGTTTTTT.

The rearrangement links TRBV2 to TRBJ2-1; TRBD1 might be the D (6 bases). The CDR3 sequence is 14 residues long. CDR1 and CDR2 (germline): SNHLY, FYNNEI. The ends were cut back, 8 bases at V and 4 bases at J, with 15 bases in the middle. This CDR3 reads CASGGRGIYNEQFF. The CDR3 bases are TGTGCCAGCGGCGGTAGGGGGATTTACAATGAGCAGTTCTTC.

The rearrangement joins TRBV4-1 to TRBJ2-1; 7 bases are a match to TRBD2. Germline trimming cut 4 bases from V and 6 bases from J; bases unmatched to any gene: 12. The germline V gene encodes CDR1 MGHRA and CDR2 YSYEKL. The CDR3 is 16 amino acids. The CDR3 bases are TGCGCCAGCAGCCTTCAGTTGGCGGGAGTACTCAATGAGCAGTTCTTC. As protein: CASSLQLAGVLNEQFF.

The CDR3 here is CASSSDRANYGYTF. DNA for the CDR3: TGTGCCAGCAGCTCCGACCGGGCTAACTATGGCTACACCTTC. The genes are TRBV7-2 and TRBJ1-2, with D unresolved. The CDR3 consists of 14 residues. Germline V gene lookup returns CDR1 SGHTA and CDR2 FQGNSA. V shed 4 bases and J shed 0 bases, with 9 bases lying between them.

At least ten counts were recorded for this clone. The same CDR3 is also encoded by other DNA sequences in this sample. The genes are TRBV27 and TRBJ1-5; D is uncertain. Germline lookup yields CDR1 MNHEY and CDR2 SMNVEV (reference sequence). This CDR3 region has 13 residues. Trimming left V 6 bases short and J 0 bases short, with 6 bases between. DNA of the CDR3: TGTGCCAGCAGGCAGTATAGCAATCAGCCCCAGCATTTT. Translating gives CASRQYSNQPQHF.

V and J are TRBV5-4 and TRBJ2-7; possible D gene TRBD1, 6 bases. The V end lost 3 bases, the J end lost 3 bases, and 10 bases lay between the germline ends. Germline loops: CDR1 SGHNT, CDR2 YYREEE (reference sequence). The CDR3 is 13 amino acids. The CDR3 protein is CASSSGQRYEQYF. The CDR3 DNA sequence: TGTGCCAGCAGCTCAGGACAGCGCTACGAGCAGTACTTC.

The CDR3 bases are TGTGCCAGCTCACCGAGGGGGCAGGTTTTGAACACTGAAGCTTTCTTT. It is translated as CASSPRGQVLNTEAFF. The chain recombines TRBV18 with TRBJ1-1; 7 bases fit TRBD1. The CDR3 loop spans 16 amino acids. The junction had 7 bases not matched to a gene; V was cut back by 3 bases and J by 0 bases. Germline lookup yields CDR1 KGHSH and CDR2 LQKENI.

The gene calls are TRBV29-1 and TRBJ1-1; D is unclear. The V gene lost 3 bases and the J gene lost 0 bases, with 8 bases spanning the gap. This CDR3 comprises 13 residues. Looked up from germline, CDR1 is SQVTM and CDR2 is ANQGSEA. CDR3 region: CSVERQLNTEAFF. CDR3 bases: TGCAGCGTTGAGCGGCAGTTGAACACTGAAGCTTTCTTT.

This chain joins TRBV5-1 and TRBJ2-1; the match to TRBD1 covers 7 bases. V lost 6 bases, J lost 0 bases, and 9 bases stayed unmatched. The CDR3 consists of 16 residues. The germline gives CDR1 SGHRS, CDR2 YFSETQ. CDR3 residues: CASTGQVDISYNEQFF. The CDR3, as DNA: TGCGCCAGCACAGGACAGGTGGACATCTCCTACAATGAGCAGTTCTTC.

This sequence joins TRBV2 and TRBJ1-3, with 7 bases fitting TRBD1. The CDR3 has 15 residues. Germline lookup yields CDR1 SNHLY and CDR2 FYNNEI. Germline trimming cut 8 bases from V and 0 bases from J; bases unmatched to any gene: 7. The CDR3 spells CASRGQALSGNTIYF. The CDR3 nucleotides read TGTGCCAGCCGAGGACAGGCTCTCTCTGGAAACACCATATATTTT.

This chain links TRBV24-1 with TRBJ2-3, with 8 nucleotides matching TRBD2. Germline CDR1 is KGHDR and CDR2 is SFDVKD. The ends lost 6 bases at V and 6 bases at J; junction bases unmatched: 10. This CDR3 comprises 15 residues. The CDR3 DNA follows: TGTGCCACCAGTTCGGCGGGGGGTCAAAGGGATACGCAGTATTTT. Its translation: CATSSAGGQRDTQYF.

The chain carries TRBV5-1 and TRBJ1-6, with D unclear. Germline CDR1 is SGHRS and CDR2 is YFSETQ. V was cut by 0 bases and J by 6 bases, with 10 bases left in between. The CDR3 has 15 amino acids. The chain's CDR3 is CASSLDGGSNSPLHF. In DNA, the CDR3 is TGCGCCAGCAGCTTGGATGGAGGTTCTAATTCACCCCTCCACTTT.

The CDR3 protein is CASSEGLNTGELFF. The CDR3, as DNA: TGTGCCAGCAGTGAAGGGCTGAACACCGGGGAGCTGTTTTTT. The rearrangement uses TRBV6-1 and TRBJ2-2; D remains unclear. The CDR3 is 14 residues long. V shed 1 base and J shed 1 base, with 4 bases lying between them. Germline CDR1 is MNHNS and CDR2 is SASEGT.

The chain couples TRBV4-2 to TRBJ2-1, with D maybe TRBD1 (6 bases). Germline V gene lookup returns CDR1 LGHNA and CDR2 YNFKEQ. Trimming pared 0 bases from V and 7 bases from J, leaving 13 bases between. The CDR3 consists of 15 residues. CDR3 coding DNA: TGTGCCAGCAGCCAAGACTGGGGGCCAATGAATGAGCAGTTCTTC. It encodes CASSQDWGPMNEQFF.

This rearrangement joins TRBV5-1 to TRBJ1-1, with 7 nucleotides matching TRBD1. CDR1 and CDR2 (germline): SGHRS, YFSETQ. The CDR3 is 16 amino acids. J was trimmed by 6 bases and V by 4 bases; bases with no gene match: 15. CDR3 loop: CASSEVPDRVVAEAFF. The CDR3 region has the DNA TGCGCCAGCAGCGAAGTCCCAGACAGGGTCGTTGCTGAAGCTTTCTTT.

This clone turned up a few times. The chain uses TRBV2 and TRBJ1-6; 9 nucleotides match TRBD1. This CDR3 is built from 15 residues. Germline V CDR1 and CDR2: SNHLY, FYNNEI. V lost 5 bases, J lost 7 bases, and 6 bases stayed unmatched. CDR3 region: CASSSGTGFNSPLHF. Written as DNA, the CDR3 is TGTGCCAGCAGTTCCGGGACAGGGTTCAATTCACCCCTCCACTTT.

The chain carries TRBV7-2 and TRBJ2-5; D gene uncertain. Trimming cost V 1 base and J 5 bases, with 5 bases left between them. Per the germline V gene, CDR1 is SGHTA and CDR2 is FQGNSA. The CDR3 extends over 12 amino acids. This chain's CDR3 is CASSLVLETQYF. In DNA form, the CDR3 reads TGTGCCAGCAGCTTAGTCCTTGAGACCCAGTACTTC.

This clone was seen a single time. The V gene is TRBV18, the J gene TRBJ2-3; D is perhaps TRBD1 (5 bases). CDR3 length: 15 residues. Germline V gene data show CDR1 as KGHSH and CDR2 as LQKENI. With 4 bases removed from V and 1 base from J, the gap between germline ends came to 12 bases. CDR3 sequence (DNA): TGTGCCAGCTCACGCCAGGGTGGGGGCACAGATACGCAGTATTTT. Translating gives CASSRQGGGTDTQYF.

This clone was counted a few times. A read error may account for a junction end that differs from germline. V usage is TRBV25-1 and J usage is TRBJ1-2, with D possibly matching TRBD1 (5 bases). Germline assignment: CDR1 MGHDK and CDR2 SYGVNS. The CDR3 has 12 residues. CDR3 coding DNA: TGTGCCAGCAGTGAAGGCCCCAGGGCCCCTTACTTC. Its translation: CASSEGPRAPYF.

As regards this clone: The same CDR3 is also encoded by other DNA sequences in this sample. The chain joins TRBV18 to TRBJ2-7; D is ambiguous. The ends were cut back, 3 bases at V and 0 bases at J, with 6 bases in the middle. The CDR3 covers 13 residues. Per germline, CDR1 KGHSH and CDR2 LQKENI. The CDR3 loop reads CASSPSLSYEQYF. DNA of the CDR3: TGTGCCAGCTCACCTAGCCTCTCCTACGAGCAGTACTTC.